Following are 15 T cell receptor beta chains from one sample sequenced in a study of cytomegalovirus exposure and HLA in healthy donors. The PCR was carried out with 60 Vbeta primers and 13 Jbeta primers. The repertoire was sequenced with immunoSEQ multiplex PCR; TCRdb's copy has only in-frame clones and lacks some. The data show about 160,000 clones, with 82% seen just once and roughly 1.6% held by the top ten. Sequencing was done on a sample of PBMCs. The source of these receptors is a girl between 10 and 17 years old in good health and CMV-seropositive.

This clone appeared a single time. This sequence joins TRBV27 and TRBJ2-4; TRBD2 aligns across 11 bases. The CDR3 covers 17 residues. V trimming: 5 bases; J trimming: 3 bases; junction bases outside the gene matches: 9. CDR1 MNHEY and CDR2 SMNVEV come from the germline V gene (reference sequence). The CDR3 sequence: CASSTNPGLAVKNIQYF. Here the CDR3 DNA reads TGTGCCAGCAGTACCAATCCGGGACTAGCGGTCAAAAACATTCAGTACTTC.

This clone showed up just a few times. CDR3 in amino acids: CASSAIRVGEQFF. DNA of the CDR3: TGTGCCAGCAGCGCCATCAGGGTCGGTGAGCAGTTCTTC. This sequence joins TRBV6-1 and TRBJ2-1; perhaps TRBD1 as D (5 bases). With 6 bases removed from V and 9 bases from J, the gap between germline ends came to 15 bases. CDR3 length equals 13 residues. Looked up from germline, CDR1 is MNHNS and CDR2 is SASEGT.

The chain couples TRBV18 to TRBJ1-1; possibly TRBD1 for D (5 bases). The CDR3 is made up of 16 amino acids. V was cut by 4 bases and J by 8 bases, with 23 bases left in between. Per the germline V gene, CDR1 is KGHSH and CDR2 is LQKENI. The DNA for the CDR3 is TGTGCCAGCTCACGACAAGTGGGACGGGGGGGGACCGAAGCTTTCTTT. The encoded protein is CASSRQVGRGGTEAFF.

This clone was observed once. DNA of the CDR3: TGTGCCATCAGTGAGTCGTTGGCGGGAGGTTTGGAGCAGTACTTC. It translates to CAISESLAGGLEQYF. The chain has TRBV10-3 and TRBJ2-7, with 8 bases matching TRBD2. CDR1 and CDR2 (germline): ENHRY, SYGVKD. The CDR3 has 15 amino acids. J gave up 7 bases and V 0 bases, and 8 bases lay outside the gene matches.

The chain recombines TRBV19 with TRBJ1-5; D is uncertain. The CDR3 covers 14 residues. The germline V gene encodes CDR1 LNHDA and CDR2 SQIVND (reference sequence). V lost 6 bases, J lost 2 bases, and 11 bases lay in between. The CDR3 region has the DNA TGTGCCAGTAGCCGCACACCCGGCAATCAGCCCCAGCATTTT. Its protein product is CASSRTPGNQPQHF. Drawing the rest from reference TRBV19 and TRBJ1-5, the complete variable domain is DGGITQSPKYLFRKEGQNVTLSCEQNLNHDAMYWYRQDPGQGLRLIYYSQIVNDFQKGDIAEGYSVSREKKESFPLTVTSAQKNPTAFYLCASSRTPGNQPQHFGDGTRLSIL.

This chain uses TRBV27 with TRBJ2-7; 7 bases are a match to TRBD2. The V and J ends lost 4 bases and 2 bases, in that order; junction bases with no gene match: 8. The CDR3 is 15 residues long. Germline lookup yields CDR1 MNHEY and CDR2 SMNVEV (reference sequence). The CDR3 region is CASSSTPAGAYEQYF. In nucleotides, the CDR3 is TGTGCCAGCAGTTCTACTCCCGCGGGGGCCTACGAGCAGTACTTC.

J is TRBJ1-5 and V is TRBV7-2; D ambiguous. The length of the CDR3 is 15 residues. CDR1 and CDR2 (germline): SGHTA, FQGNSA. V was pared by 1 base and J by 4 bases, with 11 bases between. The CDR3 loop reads CASSLEWGGNQPQHF. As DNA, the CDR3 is TGTGCCAGCAGCTTAGAGTGGGGAGGGAATCAGCCCCAGCATTTT.

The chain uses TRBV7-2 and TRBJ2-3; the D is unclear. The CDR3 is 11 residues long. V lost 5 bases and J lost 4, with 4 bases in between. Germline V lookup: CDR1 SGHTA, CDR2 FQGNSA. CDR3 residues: CASSRADTQYF. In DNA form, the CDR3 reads TGTGCCAGCAGCCGGGCAGATACGCAGTATTTT.

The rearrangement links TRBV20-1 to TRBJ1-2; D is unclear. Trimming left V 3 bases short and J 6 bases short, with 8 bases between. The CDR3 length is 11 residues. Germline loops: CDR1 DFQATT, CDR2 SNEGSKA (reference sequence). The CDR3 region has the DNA TGCAGTGCTAGTTCCGGGGATGGCTACACCTTC. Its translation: CSASSGDGYTF.

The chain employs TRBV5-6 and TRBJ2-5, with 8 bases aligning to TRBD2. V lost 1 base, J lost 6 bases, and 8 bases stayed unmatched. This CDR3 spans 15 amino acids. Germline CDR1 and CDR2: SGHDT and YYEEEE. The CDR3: CASSLLREVGKTQYF. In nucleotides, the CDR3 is TGTGCCAGCAGCTTGTTGCGGGAGGTAGGAAAGACCCAGTACTTC.

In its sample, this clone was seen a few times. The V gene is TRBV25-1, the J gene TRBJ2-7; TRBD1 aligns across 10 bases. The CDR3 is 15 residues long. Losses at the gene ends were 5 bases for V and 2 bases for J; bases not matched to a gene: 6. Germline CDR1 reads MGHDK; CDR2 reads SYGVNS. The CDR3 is CASSQGQGPTYEQYF. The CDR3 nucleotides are TGTGCCAGCAGTCAGGGACAGGGGCCGACCTACGAGCAGTACTTC.

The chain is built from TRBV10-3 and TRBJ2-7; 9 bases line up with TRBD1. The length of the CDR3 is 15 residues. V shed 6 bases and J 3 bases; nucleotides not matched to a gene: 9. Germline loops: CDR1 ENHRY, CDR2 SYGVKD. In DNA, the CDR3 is TGTGCCATCAGCCCTAGACAGGGGGACAACTACGAGCAGTACTTC. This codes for CAISPRQGDNYEQYF.

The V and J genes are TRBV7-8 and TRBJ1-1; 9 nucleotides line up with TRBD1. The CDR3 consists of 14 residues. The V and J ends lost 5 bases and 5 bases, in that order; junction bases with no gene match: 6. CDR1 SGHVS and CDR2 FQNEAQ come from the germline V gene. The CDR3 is CASSPTGGRTEAFF. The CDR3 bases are TGTGCCAGCAGCCCCACAGGGGGCCGGACTGAAGCTTTCTTT.

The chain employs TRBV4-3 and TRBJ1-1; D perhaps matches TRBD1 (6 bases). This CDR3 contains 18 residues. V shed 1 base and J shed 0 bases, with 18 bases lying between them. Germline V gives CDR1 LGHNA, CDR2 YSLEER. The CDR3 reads CASSQAWGGAALNTEAFF. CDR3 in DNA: TGCGCCAGCAGCCAAGCCTGGGGGGGGGCCGCTTTGAACACTGAAGCTTTCTTT.

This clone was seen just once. The CDR3 bases are TGTGCCTCGGAGCCCGGACAGGGGTTCTATGGCTACACCTTC. It is translated as CASEPGQGFYGYTF. The genes are TRBV30 and TRBJ1-2; 9 bases fit TRBD1. This CDR3 has 14 amino acids. Germline assignment: CDR1 GTSNPN and CDR2 SVGIG (reference sequence). V lost 7 bases, J lost 4 bases, and 10 bases stayed unmatched. The full variable domain, with the rest looked up from reference TRBV30 and TRBJ1-2, is SQTIHQWPATLVQPVGSPLSLECTVEGTSNPNLYWYRQAAGRGLQLLFYSVGIGQISSEVPQNLSASRPQDRQFILSSKKLLLSDSGFYLCASEPGQGFYGYTFGSGTRLTVV.